This T cell receptor beta chain comes out of a study of blood T cell repertoires in COVID-19. Overall study context: The study drew acute and convalescent COVID-19 samples from the United States, Italy and Spain. From T cells, B-cell-depleted T cells, or PBMCs came the material, which was cDNA or gDNA.

V was cut by 6 bases and J by 4 bases, with 16 bases left in between. Germline CDR1 and CDR2: MNHEY and SVGAGI. The CDR3 loop spans 15 amino acids. Original data processing: Estimation of nucleated cell counts relied on the amplification of reference gene primers. Clones were read by immunoSEQ multiplex PCR, and TCRdb kept only the in-frame ones, dropping some. The DNA was the basis for D and trimming; V, J and clone size are from that table. In the table there are over 150,000 clones, less than 90% of which are singletons. The receptor was derived from a man between 18 and 29 years old with active or convalescent COVID-19. V and J are TRBV6-5 and TRBJ1-5, with a tentative D call TRBD1 (6 bases). The sample comprised peripheral blood. In DNA, the CDR3 is TGTGCCAGCAGCCGGTCCGTCGGACAGAATCAGCCCCAGCATTTT. Encoded protein: CASSRSVGQNQPQHF.